These 21 T cell receptor beta chains were sequenced from one sample in a study of technical replicates of blood from a handful of donors. Measured with immunoSEQ multiplex PCR; TCRdb has only the in-frame clones, and not every one. The sample has roughly 70,000 clones; 90% to 95% are singletons. The material sequenced was T cells isolated from PBMCs. The receptors here all came from a human donor in good health.

The chain has TRBV29-1 and TRBJ1-1; 8 bases line up with TRBD1. The CDR3 sequence is 12 residues long. CDR1 SQVTM and CDR2 ANQGSEA come from the germline V gene. After removal of 6 bases from V and 2 bases from J, the junction contained 2 bases not matched to a gene. As DNA, the CDR3 is TGCAGCGTAGGGACAGGAAACACTGAAGCTTTCTTT. It specifies CSVGTGNTEAFF.

The CDR3 DNA follows: TGTGCCAGCAGTTTATGGGGGGATGGGGCCAACGTCCTGACTTTC. This translates into CASSLWGDGANVLTF. The chain uses TRBV27 and TRBJ2-6, with D perhaps matching TRBD2 (6 bases). This CDR3 contains 15 residues. V was trimmed by 1 base and J by 3 bases, leaving 7 bases between them. CDR1 and CDR2 (germline): MNHEY, SMNVEV (reference sequence).

The chain is built from TRBV5-4 and TRBJ2-5; TRBD2 matches 7 bases. CDR1 and CDR2 from the germline V gene are SGHNT and YYREEE (reference sequence). The CDR3 has 15 amino acids. The J segment lost 1 base and the V segment lost 0 bases, leaving 3 bases of the junction unmatched. The CDR3 nucleotides read TGTGCCAGCAGCTTGGAAGCGGGGTCCCAAGAGACCCAGTACTTC. Amino acids: CASSLEAGSQETQYF.

The chain combines TRBV19 with TRBJ1-2, with D tentatively TRBD1 (5 bases). Germline CDR1 reads LNHDA; CDR2 reads SQIVND (reference sequence). This CDR3 has 11 amino acids. V gave up 7 bases and J gave up 7 bases, with 10 bases separating them. CDR3 region: CASTQGSGYTF. The DNA of the CDR3 is TGTGCCAGTACCCAGGGAAGTGGCTACACCTTC.

The V and J genes are TRBV7-8 and TRBJ1-2; 12 nucleotides line up with TRBD1. CDR1 and CDR2 from the germline V gene are SGHVS and FQNEAQ. The CDR3 sequence is 15 residues long. The junction had 7 bases not matched to a gene; V was cut back by 5 bases and J by 6 bases. CDR3 loop: CASSRTGQGADGYTF. The DNA of the CDR3 is TGTGCCAGCAGCCGTACGGGACAGGGGGCAGATGGCTACACCTTC.

The V gene is TRBV6-6, the J gene TRBJ1-2; D gene unclear. The CDR3 is 14 amino acids. Per germline, CDR1 MNHNY and CDR2 SVGAGI (reference sequence). V shed 8 bases and J shed 7 bases, with 20 bases lying between them. This CDR3 is CASRREGVLGGYTF. As DNA, the CDR3 is TGTGCCAGCCGAAGGGAGGGTGTCCTAGGTGGCTACACCTTC.

The J gene is TRBJ2-1, the V gene TRBV19, with D unresolved. The V and J ends lost 6 bases and 8 bases respectively, with 14 bases between them. The CDR3 loop spans 13 amino acids. CDR1 is LNHDA and CDR2 is SQIVND in the germline V gene (reference sequence). CDR3 residues: CASSLSSQDEQFF. CDR3 in DNA: TGTGCCAGTAGCCTTTCTTCCCAGGATGAGCAGTTCTTC. The full variable domain, in which reference TRBV19 and TRBJ2-1 provide the parts outside the CDR3, is DGGITQSPKYLFRKEGQNVTLSCEQNLNHDAMYWYRQDPGQGLRLIYYSQIVNDFQKGDIAEGYSVSREKKESFPLTVTSAQKNPTAFYLCASSLSSQDEQFFGPGTRLTVL.

The gene calls are TRBV21-1 and TRBJ2-7; the table gives TRBD2 as D, unverified against the DNA. TRBV21-1 is termed a pseudogene. The CDR3 runs to 18 residues. The CDR3 bases are TGTGCCAGCAGCAGGGAAGCGGGAGGCCGCAACACCTCCTACGAGCAGTACTTC. Residues: CASSREAGGRNTSYEQYF.

In DNA, the CDR3 is TGTGCCAGCAGCTTGGACGGGAACACCGGGGAGCTGTTTTTT. It is translated as CASSLDGNTGELFF. This chain connects TRBV5-4 to TRBJ2-2; unclear D gene. With 0 bases removed from V and 1 base from J, the gap between germline ends came to 4 bases. Per the germline V gene, CDR1 is SGHNT and CDR2 is YYREEE (reference sequence). CDR3 length: 14 residues.

The chain joins TRBV19 to TRBJ2-1; D perhaps matches TRBD2 (6 bases). The V gene lost 3 bases and the J gene lost 4 bases, with 19 bases spanning the gap. From germline, CDR1 is LNHDA and CDR2 SQIVND (reference sequence). There are 17 residues in the CDR3. The CDR3: CASSIGQDYTIYNEQFF. In DNA, the CDR3 is TGTGCCAGTAGTATCGGGCAGGACTATACTATTTACAATGAGCAGTTCTTC.

This chain connects TRBV7-3 to TRBJ2-7; D remains unclear. Germline loops: CDR1 SGHTA, CDR2 FQGTGA. Deletions cut 4 bases from V and 0 bases from J, with 7 bases between. The CDR3 is made up of 13 amino acids. CDR3 sequence: CASSSVPSYEQYF. The DNA for the CDR3 is TGTGCCAGCAGCTCCGTTCCCTCCTACGAGCAGTACTTC.

This rearrangement joins TRBV11-3 to TRBJ2-7; a weak D match, TRBD1 (6 bases). CDR3 length equals 15 residues. Trimming stripped 1 base from V and 3 bases from J, with 13 bases between. Germline V gene data show CDR1 as SGHNT and CDR2 as YENEEA. The CDR3 bases are TGTGCCAGCAGCTTAGCGCCAGGGGCCCTCTACGAGCAGTACTTC. Amino acids: CASSLAPGALYEQYF. The variable domain in full, completed from reference TRBV11-3 and TRBJ2-7, reads EAGVVQSPRYKIIEKKQPVAFWCNPISGHNTLYWYLQNLGQGPELLIRYENEEAVDDSQLPKDRFSAERLKGVDSTLKIQPAELGDSAVYLCASSLAPGALYEQYFGPGTRLTVT.

This chain links TRBV5-4 with TRBJ1-5; D not certain. CDR1 and CDR2 (germline): SGHNT, YYREEE (reference sequence). The CDR3 loop spans 14 amino acids. With 0 bases removed from V and 7 bases from J, the gap between germline ends came to 11 bases. The CDR3 loop is CASSLACTQQPQHF. CDR3 coding DNA: TGTGCCAGCAGCTTGGCCTGTACTCAACAGCCCCAGCATTTT.

This clone has only one observation. V is TRBV7-2 and J is TRBJ2-1; tentatively, D is TRBD1 (5 bases). Germline values: CDR1 SGHTA, CDR2 FQGNSA. The CDR3 consists of 14 residues. Trimming removed 5 bases at V and 3 bases at J, with 11 bases between. The CDR3 loop is CASSPYRNYNEQFF. The CDR3 DNA reads as TGTGCCAGCAGCCCTTACAGGAACTACAATGAGCAGTTCTTC. Supplemented by reference TRBV7-2 and TRBJ2-1, the full variable domain reads GAGVSQSPSNKVTEKGKDVELRCDPISGHTALYWYRQSLGQGLEFLIYFQGNSAPDKSGLPSDRFSAERTGGSVSTLTIQRTQQEDSAVYLCASSPYRNYNEQFFGPGTRLTVL.

This sequence joins TRBV5-1 and TRBJ2-7; 8 bases align to TRBD2. The CDR3 has 14 residues. V trimming: 6 bases; J trimming: 2 bases; junction bases outside the gene matches: 7. CDR1 is SGHRS and CDR2 is YFSETQ in the germline V gene. The CDR3 loop reads CASIPTSGPYEQYF. DNA of the CDR3: TGCGCCAGCATACCTACTAGCGGACCCTACGAGCAGTACTTC.

This chain's CDR3 is CASSPGTGGGNTEAFF. CDR3 nucleotide sequence: TGCGCCAGCAGCCCCGGGACAGGGGGCGGGAACACTGAAGCTTTCTTT. The chain recombines TRBV4-3 with TRBJ1-1; TRBD1 matches 12 bases. The CDR3 has 16 residues. Unmatched junction bases numbered 4, after V lost 4 bases and J lost 1 base. Germline V lookup: CDR1 LGHNA, CDR2 YSLEER.

This chain uses TRBV7-2 with TRBJ2-5, with 10 bases matching TRBD2. This CDR3 contains 14 residues. Trimming removed 5 bases from V and 5 bases from J; junction bases left unmatched: 5. In germline, CDR1 is SGHTA, CDR2 FQGNSA. The CDR3 nucleotides read TGTGCCAGCAGCCCTAGCGGGAGAGAGGAGACCCAGTACTTC. It codes for CASSPSGREETQYF.

The chain has TRBV5-6 and TRBJ2-7; D not certain. Germline V gives CDR1 SGHDT, CDR2 YYEEEE. The length of the CDR3 is 12 residues. V lost 1 base to trimming and J lost 7 bases, with 9 bases between them. The CDR3 here is CASSLLLREQYF. Written as DNA, the CDR3 is TGTGCCAGCAGCTTGCTCCTTCGGGAGCAGTACTTC.

This clone occurred once. The chain carries TRBV19 and TRBJ2-3, with 10 bases that match TRBD2. Germline lookup yields CDR1 LNHDA and CDR2 SQIVND (reference sequence). CDR3 length: 16 amino acids. V lost 3 bases to trimming and J lost 3 bases; unmatched junction nucleotides: 6. CDR3 bases: TGTGCCAGTAGTATGTTGGTAGCGGGAGGTACAGATACGCAGTATTTT. Translated: CASSMLVAGGTDTQYF.

This clone has a single count. The CDR3 DNA follows: TGTGCCAGCAGCTTACCACAGGACGGGAGTCAGTACAATGAGCAGTTCTTC. Encoded protein: CASSLPQDGSQYNEQFF. The chain joins TRBV7-9 to TRBJ2-1; weak D call: TRBD2 (6 bases). Per germline, CDR1 SEHNR and CDR2 FQNEAQ (reference sequence). The CDR3 runs to 17 residues. V gave up 2 bases and J gave up 4 bases, with 18 bases separating them.

The chain employs TRBV28 and TRBJ2-7; the match to TRBD2 covers 7 bases. This CDR3 has 14 amino acids. Germline V lookup: CDR1 MDHEN, CDR2 SYDVKM. The trim removed 3 bases at V and 3 bases at J, leaving 5 bases unmatched. CDR3 protein: CASSFPGGYYEQYF. The CDR3 bases are TGTGCCAGCAGTTTTCCGGGAGGTTACTACGAGCAGTACTTC.